This T cell receptor beta chain was found in a study of blood T cell repertoires in COVID-19. Across the whole study: T cells, B-cell-depleted T cells, or PBMCs provided the cDNA or gDNA that served as material.

The CDR3 totals 13 residues. Germline V gene lookup returns CDR1 MDHEN and CDR2 SYDVKM. This clone showed up just once. At one of its ends the junction is not consistent with the germline gene, which may arise from a read error. Authors' data handling: Estimation of nucleated cell counts was performed using reference gene primer amplification. Method: immunoSEQ multiplex PCR; TCRdb's copy keeps in-frame clones and lacks some. The V and J calls and clone size were taken over from that table, and D and trimming were inferred from the DNA. The sample records some 300,000 clones, roughly nine tenths being singletons.

The chain couples TRBV28 to TRBJ2-7; 7 nucleotides line up with TRBD1. The sample was PBMCs or T cells enriched from blood (not recorded which). The source is a woman aged 50 to 60 who had been exposed to COVID-19. CDR3 sequence: CASSSPGDRKILF. Here the CDR3 DNA reads TGTGCCAGCAGTTCCCCAGGGGACAGAAAAATACTCTTC.